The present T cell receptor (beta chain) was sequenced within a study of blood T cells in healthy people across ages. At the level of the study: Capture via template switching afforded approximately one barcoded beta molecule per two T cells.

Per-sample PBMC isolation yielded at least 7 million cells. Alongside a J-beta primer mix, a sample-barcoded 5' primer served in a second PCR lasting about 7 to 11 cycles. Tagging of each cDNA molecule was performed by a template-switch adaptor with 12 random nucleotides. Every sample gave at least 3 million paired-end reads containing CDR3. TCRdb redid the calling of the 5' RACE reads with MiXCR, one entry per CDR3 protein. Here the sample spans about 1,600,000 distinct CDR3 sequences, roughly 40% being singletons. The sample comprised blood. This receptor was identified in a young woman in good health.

CDR3 protein: CASSQGLPGANVLTF. The CDR3 DNA reads TGTGCCAGCAGCCAAGGCCTCCCTGGGGCCAACGTCCTGACTTTC. The chain carries TRBV14 and TRBJ2-6, with no clear D. Germline CDR1 SGHDN, CDR2 FVKESK. CDR3 length equals 15 residues. The V end lost 1 base, the J end lost 2 bases, and 6 bases lay between the germline ends.